These T cell receptor beta chains were read from a single sample in a study of blood T cell repertoires in COVID-19. Here immunoSEQ multiplex PCR was the method, and the copy in TCRdb shows in-frame clones only, minus some. Of approximately 300,000 clones in the sample, over 85% were seen once. The sequencing input was peripheral blood. These receptors all come from a woman in her 30s with COVID-19, enrolled during active disease. Each CDR3 is given without its conserved first and last residue. Fields, in order: CDR3 protein, clone size, CDR3 length, J gene, V gene. Expanded clones get a size class; other rows say once, few or many, or leave the size out.

CDR3: ASSPRGLGGYT; size: .; length: 11; J: TRBJ1-2; V: TRBV10-2
CDR3: SVETGGHTEAF; size: few; length: 11; J: TRBJ1-1; V: TRBV29-1
CDR3: ASLRVRGTVNSGANVLT; size: once; length: 17; J: TRBJ2-6; V: TRBV14
CDR3: SAATSGGYT; size: .; length: 9; J: TRBJ1-2; V: TRBV20-1
CDR3: ASKLTGTFGNTIY; size: .; length: 13; J: TRBJ1-3; V: TRBV3-1/TRBV3-2
CDR3: ASRLIQAGGSPLH; size: .; length: 13; J: TRBJ1-6; V: TRBV28
CDR3: ASSLPGQLPSKV; size: once; length: 12; J: TRBJ1-1; V: TRBV11-2
CDR3: AWSVGTNYNEQF; size: .; length: 12; J: TRBJ2-1; V: TRBV30
CDR3: ASSLGRQGYNEQF; size: .; length: 13; J: TRBJ2-1; V: TRBV5-1
CDR3: ASSLRTGNSPLH; size: .; length: 12; J: TRBJ1-6; V: TRBV6-2/TRBV6-3
CDR3: AWSSLDQPQH; size: .; length: 10; J: TRBJ1-5; V: TRBV30
CDR3: ASSQVGGITEEQF; size: .; length: 13; J: TRBJ2-1; V: TRBV4-1
CDR3: ASSPRGGGLRGNTIY; size: .; length: 15; J: TRBJ1-3; V: TRBV5-1
CDR3: ASHFGTEAF; size: .; length: 9; J: TRBJ1-1; V: TRBV19
CDR3: ASSKGGDYEQY; size: .; length: 11; J: TRBJ2-7; V: TRBV21-1
CDR3: ASSPPTGFYEQY; size: .; length: 12; J: TRBJ2-7; V: TRBV18
CDR3: ASSWTRGAQAGYT; size: .; length: 13; J: TRBJ1-2; V: TRBV27
CDR3: ASSLAGAYTDTQY; size: .; length: 13; J: TRBJ2-3; V: TRBV7-2
CDR3: ASSERGPNTGELF; size: .; length: 13; J: TRBJ2-2; V: TRBV2
CDR3: ASNTGEVNTEAF; size: few; length: 12; J: TRBJ1-1; V: TRBV5-1
CDR3: ASSIGTGVPEAF; size: .; length: 12; J: TRBJ1-1; V: TRBV19
CDR3: ASSLGTGDSPLH; size: few; length: 12; J: TRBJ1-6; V: TRBV5-1
CDR3: ASSQRGRDFEAF; size: .; length: 12; J: TRBJ1-1; V: TRBV3-1/TRBV3-2
CDR3: ASSPALAGSYEQY; size: .; length: 13; J: TRBJ2-7; V: TRBV7-9
CDR3: ASSPYGLAGGTDYNEQF; size: .; length: 17; J: TRBJ2-1; V: TRBV3-1/TRBV3-2
CDR3: ASSYSGQGFEQY; size: .; length: 12; J: TRBJ2-7; V: TRBV6-5
CDR3: ATRAGYQETQY; size: once; length: 11; J: TRBJ2-5; V: TRBV15
CDR3: ASSVEILAGYTDTQY; size: .; length: 15; J: TRBJ2-3; V: TRBV9
CDR3: ASSLRQSYNEQF; size: .; length: 12; J: TRBJ2-1; V: TRBV11-2
CDR3: ASSPREGLQYNEQF; size: once; length: 14; J: TRBJ2-1; V: TRBV4-2
CDR3: ASSFLGGIDYGYT; size: .; length: 13; J: TRBJ1-2; V: TRBV7-2
CDR3: ASSLVEETQY; size: few; length: 10; J: TRBJ2-5; V: TRBV11-2
CDR3: ASSEIGTGGVTYSNQPQH; size: .; length: 18; J: TRBJ1-5; V: TRBV6-1
CDR3: ASSQSLGPKSYT; size: few; length: 12; J: TRBJ1-2; V: TRBV3-1/TRBV3-2
CDR3: ASSAQSNQPQH; size: .; length: 11; J: TRBJ1-5; V: TRBV19
CDR3: ASSEEGQGGTEAF; size: once; length: 13; J: TRBJ1-1; V: TRBV6-1
CDR3: ASSLRDRQETQY; size: .; length: 12; J: TRBJ2-5; V: TRBV13
CDR3: ASSFSGQGHQPQH; size: .; length: 13; J: TRBJ1-5; V: TRBV6-5
CDR3: ASSPTGSGNTIY; size: .; length: 12; J: TRBJ1-3; V: TRBV27
CDR3: ASSYNTQADTQY; size: .; length: 12; J: TRBJ2-3; V: TRBV6-2/TRBV6-3
CDR3: ASSEFSPRSNQPQH; size: once; length: 14; J: TRBJ1-5; V: TRBV2